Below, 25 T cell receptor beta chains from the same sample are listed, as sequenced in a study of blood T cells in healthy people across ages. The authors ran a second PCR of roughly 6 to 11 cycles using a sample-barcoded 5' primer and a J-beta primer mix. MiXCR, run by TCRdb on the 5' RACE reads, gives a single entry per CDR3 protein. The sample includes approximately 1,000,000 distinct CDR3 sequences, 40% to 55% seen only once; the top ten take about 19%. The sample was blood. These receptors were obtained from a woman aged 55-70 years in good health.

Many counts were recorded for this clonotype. DNA for the CDR3: TGTGCCAGCAGCTTAGTGGCGGGAGGTCGGGATGAGCAGTTCTTC. It yields the protein CASSLVAGGRDEQFF. The rearrangement joins TRBV7-9 to TRBJ2-1; 8 bases are a match to TRBD2. The V and J ends lost 1 base and 8 bases, in that order; junction bases with no gene match: 7. Germline loops: CDR1 SEHNR, CDR2 FQNEAQ (reference sequence). This CDR3 is built from 15 residues.

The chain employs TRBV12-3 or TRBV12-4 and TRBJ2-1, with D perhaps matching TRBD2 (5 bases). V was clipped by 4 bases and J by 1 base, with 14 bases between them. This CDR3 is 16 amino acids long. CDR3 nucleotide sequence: TGTGCCAGCAGTTCGCTTAGGGAGTTTTCCTACAATGAGCAGTTCTTC. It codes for CASSSLREFSYNEQFF.

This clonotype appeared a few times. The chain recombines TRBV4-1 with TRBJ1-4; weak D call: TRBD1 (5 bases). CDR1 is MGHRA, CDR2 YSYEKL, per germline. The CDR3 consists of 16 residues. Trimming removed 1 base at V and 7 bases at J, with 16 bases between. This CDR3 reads CASSQVNMGLVEKLFF. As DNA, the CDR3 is TGCGCCAGCAGCCAAGTCAACATGGGGCTTGTTGAAAAACTGTTTTTT.

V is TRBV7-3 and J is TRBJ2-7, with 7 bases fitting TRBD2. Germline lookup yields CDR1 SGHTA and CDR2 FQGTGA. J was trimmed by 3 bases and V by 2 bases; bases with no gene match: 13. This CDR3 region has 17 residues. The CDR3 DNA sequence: TGTGCCAGCAGCTTAGGACCATCCAGGACGGGAGGCTACGAGCAGTACTTC. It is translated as CASSLGPSRTGGYEQYF.

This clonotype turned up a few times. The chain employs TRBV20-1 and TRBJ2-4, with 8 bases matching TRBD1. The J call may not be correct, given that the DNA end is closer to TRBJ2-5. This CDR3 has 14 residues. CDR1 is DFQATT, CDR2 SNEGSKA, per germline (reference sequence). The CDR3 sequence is CSAPPTGGPETQYF. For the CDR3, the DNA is TGCAGTGCCCCCCCCACAGGGGGGCCAGAGACCCAGTACTTC.

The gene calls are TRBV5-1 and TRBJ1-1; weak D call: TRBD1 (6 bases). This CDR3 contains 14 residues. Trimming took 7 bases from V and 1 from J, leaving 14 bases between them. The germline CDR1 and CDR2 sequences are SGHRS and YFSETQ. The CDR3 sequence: CASLGQGSNTEAFF. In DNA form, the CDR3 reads TGCGCCAGCTTGGGGCAGGGGTCGAACACTGAAGCTTTCTTT.

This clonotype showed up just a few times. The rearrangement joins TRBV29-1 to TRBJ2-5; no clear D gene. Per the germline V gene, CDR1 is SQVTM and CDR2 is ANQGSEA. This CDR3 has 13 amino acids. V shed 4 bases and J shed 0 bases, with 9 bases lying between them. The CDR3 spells CSVVPANQETQYF. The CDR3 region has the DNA TGCAGCGTTGTTCCGGCAAACCAAGAGACCCAGTACTTC.

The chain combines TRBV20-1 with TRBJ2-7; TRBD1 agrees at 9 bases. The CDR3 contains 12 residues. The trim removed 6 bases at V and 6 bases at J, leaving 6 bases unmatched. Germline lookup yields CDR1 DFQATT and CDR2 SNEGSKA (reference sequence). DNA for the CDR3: TGCAGTGCCATACAGGGGGCGGGCGAGCAGTACTTC. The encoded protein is CSAIQGAGEQYF.

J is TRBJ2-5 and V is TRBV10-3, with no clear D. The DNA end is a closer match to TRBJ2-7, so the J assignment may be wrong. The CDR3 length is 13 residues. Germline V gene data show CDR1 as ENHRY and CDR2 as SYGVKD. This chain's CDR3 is CANKAPDSYEQYF. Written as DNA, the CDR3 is TGTGCCAACAAGGCTCCTGACTCCTACGAGCAGTACTTC.

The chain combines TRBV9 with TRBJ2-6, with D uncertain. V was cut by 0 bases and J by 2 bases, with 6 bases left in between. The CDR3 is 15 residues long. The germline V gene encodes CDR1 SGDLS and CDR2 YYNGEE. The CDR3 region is CASSVGSAGANVLTF. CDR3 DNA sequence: TGTGCCAGCAGCGTAGGAAGTGCTGGGGCCAACGTCCTGACTTTC.

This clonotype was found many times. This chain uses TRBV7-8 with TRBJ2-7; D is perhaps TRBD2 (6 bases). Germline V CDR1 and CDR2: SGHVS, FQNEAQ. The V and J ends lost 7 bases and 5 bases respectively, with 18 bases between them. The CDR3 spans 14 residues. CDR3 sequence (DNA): TGTGCCAGCATAAGACTGGAGGGCCTAGACGAGCAGTACTTC. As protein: CASIRLEGLDEQYF.

In DNA, the CDR3 is TGTGCCAGCAGCTCCCAGGTTCGGGGCGATCCTAGCGAACCCTACGAGCAGTACTTC. Translating it yields CASSSQVRGDPSEPYEQYF. The chain employs TRBV7-9 and TRBJ2-7; maybe TRBD2 (6 bases). V was clipped by 4 bases and J by 2 bases, with 27 bases between them. The CDR3 has 19 amino acids. Per the germline V gene, CDR1 is SEHNR and CDR2 is FQNEAQ (reference sequence).

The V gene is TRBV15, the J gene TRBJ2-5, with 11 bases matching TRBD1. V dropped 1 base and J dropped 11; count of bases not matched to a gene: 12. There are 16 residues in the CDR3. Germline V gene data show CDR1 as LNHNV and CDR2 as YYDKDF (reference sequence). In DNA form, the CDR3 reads TGTGCCACCAGCAGAGCAGGGACAGGGGGGTACAATGAGCAGTACTTC. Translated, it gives CATSRAGTGGYNEQYF.

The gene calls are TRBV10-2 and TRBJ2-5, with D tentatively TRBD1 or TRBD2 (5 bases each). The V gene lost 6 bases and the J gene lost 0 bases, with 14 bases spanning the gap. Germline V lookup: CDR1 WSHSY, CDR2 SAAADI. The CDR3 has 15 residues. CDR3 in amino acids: CASRASPGHQETQYF. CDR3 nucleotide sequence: TGCGCCAGCAGGGCCAGTCCGGGGCACCAAGAGACCCAGTACTTC.

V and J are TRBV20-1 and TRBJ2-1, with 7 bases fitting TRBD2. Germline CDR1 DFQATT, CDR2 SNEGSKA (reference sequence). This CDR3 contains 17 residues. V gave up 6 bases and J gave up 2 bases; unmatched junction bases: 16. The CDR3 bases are TGCAGTGCACCGCTGATTCCGAGAGGGAGGGCCTACAATGAGCAGTTCTTC. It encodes CSAPLIPRGRAYNEQFF.

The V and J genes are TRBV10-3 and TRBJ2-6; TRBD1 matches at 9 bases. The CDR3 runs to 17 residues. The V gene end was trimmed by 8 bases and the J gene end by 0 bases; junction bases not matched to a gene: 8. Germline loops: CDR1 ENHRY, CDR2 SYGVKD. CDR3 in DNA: TGTGCCATCCTTATGGGGACAGGGTACTCTGGGGCCAACGTCCTGACTTTC. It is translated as CAILMGTGYSGANVLTF.

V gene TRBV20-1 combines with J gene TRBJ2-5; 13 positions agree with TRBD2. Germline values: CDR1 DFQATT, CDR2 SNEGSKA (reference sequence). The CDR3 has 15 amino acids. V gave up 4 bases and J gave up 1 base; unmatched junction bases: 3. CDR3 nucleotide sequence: TGCAGTGCTACACTAGCGGGAGGGCTCCAAGAGACCCAGTACTTC. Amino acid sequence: CSATLAGGLQETQYF.

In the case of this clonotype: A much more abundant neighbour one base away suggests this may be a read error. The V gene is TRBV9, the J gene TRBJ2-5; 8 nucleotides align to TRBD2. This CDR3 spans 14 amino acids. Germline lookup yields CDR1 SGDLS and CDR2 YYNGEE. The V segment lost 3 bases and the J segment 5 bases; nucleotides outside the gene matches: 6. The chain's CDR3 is CASSAGTRSETQYF. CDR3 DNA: TGTGCCAGCAGCGCCGGGACTAGGAGTGAGACCCAGTACTTC. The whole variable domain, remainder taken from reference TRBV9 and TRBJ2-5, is DSGVTQTPKHLITATGQRVTLRCSPRSGDLSVYWYQQSLDQGLQFLIQYYNGEERAKGNILERFSAQQFPDLHSELNLSSLELGDSALYFCASSAGTRSETQYFGPGTRLLVL.

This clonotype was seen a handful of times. This CDR3 is CSVLESYGYTF. The CDR3 bases are TGCAGCGTCCTCGAGTCCTATGGCTACACCTTC. The chain uses TRBV29-1 and TRBJ1-2; D is ambiguous. The CDR3 totals 11 residues. Trimming took 6 bases from V and 4 from J, leaving 9 bases between them. In germline, CDR1 is SQVTM, CDR2 ANQGSEA.

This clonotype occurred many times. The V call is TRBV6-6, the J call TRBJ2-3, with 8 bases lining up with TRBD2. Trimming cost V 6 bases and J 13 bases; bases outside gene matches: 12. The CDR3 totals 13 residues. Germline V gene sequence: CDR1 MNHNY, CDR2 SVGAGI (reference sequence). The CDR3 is CASSPPTSEYKYF. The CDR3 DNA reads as TGTGCCAGCAGCCCCCCGACTAGCGAATACAAGTATTTT.

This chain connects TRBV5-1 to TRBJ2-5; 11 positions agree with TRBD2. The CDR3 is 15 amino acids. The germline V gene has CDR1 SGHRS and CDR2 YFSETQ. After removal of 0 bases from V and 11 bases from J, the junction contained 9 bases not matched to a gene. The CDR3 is CASSLELAGVDEQYF. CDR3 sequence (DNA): TGCGCCAGCAGCTTGGAACTAGCGGGAGTCGATGAGCAGTACTTC.

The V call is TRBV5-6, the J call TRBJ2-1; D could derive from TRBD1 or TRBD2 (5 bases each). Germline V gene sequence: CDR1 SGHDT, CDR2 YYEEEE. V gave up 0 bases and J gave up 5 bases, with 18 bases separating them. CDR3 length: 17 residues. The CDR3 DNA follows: TGTGCCAGCAGCTTGGGGGGACCGCTCTTGATCCACAATGAGCAGTTCTTC. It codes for CASSLGGPLLIHNEQFF.

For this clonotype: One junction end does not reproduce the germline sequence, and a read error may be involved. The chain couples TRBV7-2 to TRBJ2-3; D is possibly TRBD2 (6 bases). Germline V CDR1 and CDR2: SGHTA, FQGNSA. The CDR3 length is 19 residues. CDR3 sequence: CASTLGLAGFPERGDTQYF. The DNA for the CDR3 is TGTGCCAGCACCTTAGGGTTGGCGGGATTCCCGGAACGCGGCGATACGCAGTATTTT.

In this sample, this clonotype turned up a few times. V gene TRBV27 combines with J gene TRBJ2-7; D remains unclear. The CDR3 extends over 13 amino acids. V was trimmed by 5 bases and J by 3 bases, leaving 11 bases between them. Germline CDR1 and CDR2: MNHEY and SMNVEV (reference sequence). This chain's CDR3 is CASSPHPLYEQYF. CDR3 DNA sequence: TGTGCCAGCAGTCCGCACCCCCTCTACGAGCAGTACTTC.

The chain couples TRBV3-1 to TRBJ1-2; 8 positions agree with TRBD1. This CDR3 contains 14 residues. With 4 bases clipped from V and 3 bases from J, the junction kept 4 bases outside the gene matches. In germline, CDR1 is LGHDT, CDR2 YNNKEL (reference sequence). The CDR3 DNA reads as TGTGCCAGCAGCCTGAGGACAGGGTACTATGGCTACACCTTC. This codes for CASSLRTGYYGYTF.